The 19 T cell receptor beta chains below were found in one sample sequenced in a study of T cells after yellow fever vaccination. TCRdb reanalysed the 5' RACE reads using MiXCR and keeps one entry per CDR3 protein. The table has more than 450,000 distinct CDR3 sequences, about a fifth seen once. The starting material was PBMCs, obtained around 3 weeks after the first yellow fever vaccination. The receptors here all came from a young man who received the YFV17D yellow fever vaccine.

This clonotype was picked up one time. V gene TRBV20-1 combines with J gene TRBJ2-7; weak D call: TRBD2 (7 bases). Trimming stripped 3 bases from V and 0 bases from J, with 9 bases between. Germline CDR1 is DFQATT and CDR2 is SNEGSKA (reference sequence). CDR3 length: 13 amino acids. In DNA form, the CDR3 reads TGCAGTGCTAGCGGGGGGCCCTCCTACGAGCAGTACTTC. This translates into CSASGGPSYEQYF.

This clonotype showed up many times. The V gene is TRBV27, the J gene TRBJ1-2; D perhaps matches TRBD1 (5 bases). The CDR3 has 13 amino acids. Germline-derived CDR1 and CDR2 are MNHEY and SMNVEV (reference sequence). The V and J ends lost 2 bases and 3 bases respectively, with 7 bases between them. CDR3 sequence reads: CASSLRQYYGYTF. CDR3 nucleotides: TGTGCCAGCAGTTTAAGACAGTACTATGGCTACACCTTC.

The chain recombines TRBV5-6 with TRBJ1-2; maybe TRBD1 (5 bases). V was shortened by 4 bases and J by 4 bases, with 11 bases between the two germline ends. The CDR3 is 13 amino acids. CDR1 and CDR2 (germline): SGHDT, YYEEEE. The CDR3 here is CASSRGEGYGYTF. The CDR3 DNA sequence: TGTGCCAGCAGCAGAGGGGAGGGCTATGGCTACACCTTC.

This clonotype was observed many times. The chain carries TRBV12-3 or TRBV12-4 and TRBJ2-3; 8 bases agree with TRBD1. This CDR3 spans 14 amino acids. Germline trimming cut 6 bases from V and 9 bases from J; bases unmatched to any gene: 11. CDR3 residues: CASSVTGDVRTQYF. The CDR3 bases are TGTGCCAGCAGCGTGACAGGGGATGTGAGGACGCAGTATTTT.

This clonotype was detected a few times. This rearrangement joins TRBV12-3 or TRBV12-4 to TRBJ1-4; D ambiguous. CDR3 length equals 15 residues. V lost 2 bases to trimming and J lost 6 bases, with 13 bases between them. The DNA for the CDR3 is TGTGCCAGCAGTTTAATCTTCCCGGAGGATGAAAAACTGTTTTTT. Encoded protein: CASSLIFPEDEKLFF.

This clonotype was counted only a few times. The chain links TRBV7-2 to TRBJ2-1; TRBD1 or TRBD2 may be the D gene (6 bases each). The V gene's germline CDR1 is SGHTA and CDR2 FQGNSA. The CDR3 has 12 residues. Between the trimmed V and J ends, which lost 4 bases and 10 bases, there was a span of 11 bases. CDR3 amino acids: CASSYHGGEQFF. CDR3 nucleotide sequence: TGTGCCAGCAGCTACCACGGGGGCGAGCAGTTCTTC. Based on the CDR3 plus reference TRBV7-2 and TRBJ2-1, the full variable domain is GAGVSQSPSNKVTEKGKDVELRCDPISGHTALYWYRQSLGQGLEFLIYFQGNSAPDKSGLPSDRFSAERTGGSVSTLTIQRTQQEDSAVYLCASSYHGGEQFFGPGTRLTVL.

This clonotype showed up just a few times. The J gene is TRBJ2-5, the V gene TRBV5-1; D is undetermined. V was clipped by 3 bases and J by 2 bases, with 14 bases between them. The germline CDR1 and CDR2 sequences are SGHRS and YFSETQ. The CDR3 has 15 amino acids. As DNA, the CDR3 is TGCGCCAGCAGCTCGGAGATGTCTATGCAAGAGACCCAGTACTTC. It codes for CASSSEMSMQETQYF.

This chain uses TRBV29-1 with TRBJ2-3, with 8 nucleotides matching TRBD2. After removal of 4 bases from V and 5 bases from J, the junction contained 11 bases not matched to a gene. Germline V gene sequence: CDR1 SQVTM, CDR2 ANQGSEA. This CDR3 has 15 residues. This chain's CDR3 is CSVALVAGLEDTQYF. Here the CDR3 DNA reads TGCAGCGTTGCCCTAGTAGCGGGGCTCGAAGATACGCAGTATTTT.

This clonotype came up a few times. The rearrangement joins TRBV11-2 to TRBJ2-1; 11 bases line up with TRBD2. The CDR3 covers 16 residues. V lost 1 base to trimming and J lost 7 bases; unmatched junction nucleotides: 6. CDR1 and CDR2 from the germline V gene are SGHAT and FQNNGV. The CDR3 sequence is CASSLVSGGAANEQFF. The CDR3 bases are TGTGCCAGCAGCTTAGTTAGCGGGGGGGCCGCAAATGAGCAGTTCTTC.

The V call is TRBV5-1, the J call TRBJ2-1; 11 nucleotides line up with TRBD2. The CDR3 length is 15 residues. CDR1 and CDR2 from the germline V gene are SGHRS and YFSETQ. J lost 5 bases, V lost 4 bases, and 5 bases had no gene match. The CDR3 DNA is TGCGCCAGCAGCGGAGGGACTAGCGGCCACAATGAGCAGTTCTTC. Translated: CASSGGTSGHNEQFF. Using reference TRBV5-1 and TRBJ2-1 for the parts outside the CDR3, the full variable domain is KAGVTQTPRYLIKTRGQQVTLSCSPISGHRSVSWYQQTPGQGLQFLFEYFSETQRNKGNFPGRFSGRQFSNSRSEMNVSTLELGDSALYLCASSGGTSGHNEQFFGPGTRLTVL.

This clonotype was seen a few times. The rearrangement links TRBV11-2 to TRBJ1-4, with D uncertain. The V gene lost 5 bases and the J gene lost 7 bases, with 14 bases spanning the gap. Looked up from germline, CDR1 is SGHAT and CDR2 is FQNNGV. The CDR3 consists of 14 residues. The CDR3 reads CASSKSPVGEKLFF. CDR3 sequence (DNA): TGTGCCAGCAGCAAAAGTCCGGTGGGTGAAAAACTGTTTTTT.

The chain links TRBV23-1 to TRBJ2-5; D is unclear. TRBV23-1 is an ORF; its function is uncertain. The CDR3 has 15 residues. V lost 11 bases, J lost 4 bases, and 23 bases lay in between. CDR3 nucleotide sequence: TGCGCCTCCTGTCAGCAGATGCGCCCTGCAGAGACCCAGTACTTC. Translating gives CASCQQMRPAETQYF.

This clonotype showed up many times. This chain joins TRBV7-9 and TRBJ2-2; D possibly corresponds to TRBD1 (5 bases). CDR1 is SEHNR, CDR2 FQNEAQ, per germline (reference sequence). V dropped 4 bases and J dropped 1 base, with 10 bases sitting between them. CDR3 size: 15 residues. Here the CDR3 reads CASSSPTENTGELFF. As DNA, the CDR3 is TGTGCCAGCAGCTCCCCGACAGAGAACACCGGGGAGCTGTTTTTT.

CDR3 region: CASSSGTRYNEQFF. In DNA form, the CDR3 reads TGTGCCAGCAGTTCCGGGACACGTTACAATGAGCAGTTCTTC. The V call is TRBV12-3 or TRBV12-4, the J call TRBJ2-1; the D gene is possibly TRBD1 (6 bases). This CDR3 spans 14 amino acids. V dropped 4 bases and J dropped 4 bases, with 11 bases sitting between them.

The rearrangement links TRBV29-1 to TRBJ2-5; 13 bases are shared with TRBD2. From germline, CDR1 is SQVTM and CDR2 ANQGSEA. V dropped 6 bases and J dropped 7; count of bases not matched to a gene: 14. The CDR3 runs to 16 residues. In nucleotides, the CDR3 is TGCAGCGTCCCCGGAAGACTAGCGGGGGGTTTCGGGACCCAGTACTTC. Its translation: CSVPGRLAGGFGTQYF.

The V gene is TRBV9, the J gene TRBJ1-2; D is possibly TRBD1 (6 bases). V was clipped by 0 bases and J by 2 bases, with 11 bases between them. Germline lookup yields CDR1 SGDLS and CDR2 YYNGEE. The CDR3 has 15 residues. The CDR3 DNA is TGTGCCAGCAGCGTAGGCCGGGGGCCCAACTATGGCTACACCTTC. Translation: CASSVGRGPNYGYTF.

This clonotype turned up a few times. The J gene is TRBJ1-4, the V gene TRBV5-1; D unresolved. CDR1 is SGHRS, CDR2 YFSETQ, per germline. This CDR3 is built from 16 residues. V was cut by 0 bases and J by 0 bases, with 9 bases left in between. The CDR3 coding sequence is TGCGCCAGCAGCTTGGGCCTGACTCCAACTAATGAAAAACTGTTTTTT. It is translated as CASSLGLTPTNEKLFF.

The chain combines TRBV24-1 with TRBJ2-1; TRBD1 is a possible D gene (6 bases). The CDR3 runs to 15 residues. Trimming pared 9 bases from V and 7 bases from J, leaving 21 bases between. The germline V gene encodes CDR1 KGHDR and CDR2 SFDVKD. CDR3 nucleotide sequence: TGTGCCACCTCGCCTCGAGGGGGAGCAGGGAATGAGCAGTTCTTC. It codes for CATSPRGGAGNEQFF.

This chain connects TRBV7-2 to TRBJ2-5, with D tentatively TRBD2 (5 bases). The CDR3 loop spans 14 amino acids. V lost 5 bases, J lost 4 bases, and 14 bases lay in between. CDR1 and CDR2 from the germline V gene are SGHTA and FQGNSA. The CDR3 reads CASSRGGTVETQYF. CDR3 DNA sequence: TGTGCCAGCAGCCGCGGAGGAACTGTAGAGACCCAGTACTTC. Drawing the rest from reference TRBV7-2 and TRBJ2-5, the complete variable domain is GAGVSQSPSNKVTEKGKDVELRCDPISGHTALYWYRQSLGQGLEFLIYFQGNSAPDKSGLPSDRFSAERTGGSVSTLTIQRTQQEDSAVYLCASSRGGTVETQYFGPGTRLLVL.